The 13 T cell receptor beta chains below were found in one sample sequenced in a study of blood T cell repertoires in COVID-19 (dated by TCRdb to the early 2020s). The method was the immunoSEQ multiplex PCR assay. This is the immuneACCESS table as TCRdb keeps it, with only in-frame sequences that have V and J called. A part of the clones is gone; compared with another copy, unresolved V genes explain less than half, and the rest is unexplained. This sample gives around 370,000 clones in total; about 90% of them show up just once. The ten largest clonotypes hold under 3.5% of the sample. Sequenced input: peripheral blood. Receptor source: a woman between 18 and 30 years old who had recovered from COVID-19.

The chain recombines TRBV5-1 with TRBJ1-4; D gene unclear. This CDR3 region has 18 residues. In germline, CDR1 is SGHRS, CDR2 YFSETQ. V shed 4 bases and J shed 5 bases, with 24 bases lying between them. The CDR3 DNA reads TGCGCCAGCAGCCGTGCCGGGATTATAATGAGGGCAAATGAAAAACTGTTTTTT. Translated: CASSRAGIIMRANEKLFF. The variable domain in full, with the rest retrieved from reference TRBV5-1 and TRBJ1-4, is KAGVTQTPRYLIKTRGQQVTLSCSPISGHRSVSWYQQTPGQGLQFLFEYFSETQRNKGNFPGRFSGRQFSNSRSEMNVSTLELGDSALYLCASSRAGIIMRANEKLFFGSGTQLSVL.

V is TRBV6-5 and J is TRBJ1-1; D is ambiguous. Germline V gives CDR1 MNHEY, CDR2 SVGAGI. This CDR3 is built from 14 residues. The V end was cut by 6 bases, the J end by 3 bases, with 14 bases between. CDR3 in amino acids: CASSRIAGYTEAFF. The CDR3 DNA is TGTGCCAGCAGCCGAATTGCGGGGTACACTGAAGCTTTCTTT.

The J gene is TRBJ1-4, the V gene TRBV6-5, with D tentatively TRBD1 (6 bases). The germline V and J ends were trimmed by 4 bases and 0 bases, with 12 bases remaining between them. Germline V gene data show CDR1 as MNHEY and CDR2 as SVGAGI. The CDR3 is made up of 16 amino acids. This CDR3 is CASSSRGGATNEKLFF. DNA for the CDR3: TGTGCCAGCAGTTCCAGGGGTGGCGCAACTAATGAAAAACTGTTTTTT.

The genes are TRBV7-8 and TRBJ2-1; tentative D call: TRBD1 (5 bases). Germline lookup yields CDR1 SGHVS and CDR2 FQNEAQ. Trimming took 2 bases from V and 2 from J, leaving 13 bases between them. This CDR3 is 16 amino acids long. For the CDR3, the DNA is TGTGCCAGCAGCTTATTCTCTAGGGGCACCTACAATGAGCAGTTCTTC. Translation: CASSLFSRGTYNEQFF. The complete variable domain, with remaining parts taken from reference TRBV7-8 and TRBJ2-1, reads GAGVSQSPRYKVAKRGQDVALRCDPISGHVSLFWYQQALGQGPEFLTYFQNEAQLDKSGLPSDRFFAERPEGSVSTLKIQRTQQEDSAVYLCASSLFSRGTYNEQFFGPGTRLTVL.

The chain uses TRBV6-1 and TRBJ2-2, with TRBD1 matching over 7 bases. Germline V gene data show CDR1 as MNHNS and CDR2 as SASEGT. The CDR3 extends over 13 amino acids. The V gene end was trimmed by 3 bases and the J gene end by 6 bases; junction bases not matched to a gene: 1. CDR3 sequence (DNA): TGTGCCAGCAGTGATCAGGGGGCCGGGGAGCTGTTTTTT. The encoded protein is CASSDQGAGELFF.

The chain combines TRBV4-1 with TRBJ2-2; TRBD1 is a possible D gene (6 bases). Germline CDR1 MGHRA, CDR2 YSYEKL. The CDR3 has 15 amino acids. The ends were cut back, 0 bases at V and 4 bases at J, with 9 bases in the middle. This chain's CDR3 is CASSQEGHATGELFF. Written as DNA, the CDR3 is TGCGCCAGCAGCCAAGAGGGACACGCCACCGGGGAGCTGTTTTTT.

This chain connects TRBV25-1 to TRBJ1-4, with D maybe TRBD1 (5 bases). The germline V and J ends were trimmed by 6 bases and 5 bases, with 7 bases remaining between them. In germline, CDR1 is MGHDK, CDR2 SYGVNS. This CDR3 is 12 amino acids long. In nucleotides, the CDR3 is TGTGCCAGCAGGTCAGGGAATGAAAAACTGTTTTTT. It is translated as CASRSGNEKLFF.

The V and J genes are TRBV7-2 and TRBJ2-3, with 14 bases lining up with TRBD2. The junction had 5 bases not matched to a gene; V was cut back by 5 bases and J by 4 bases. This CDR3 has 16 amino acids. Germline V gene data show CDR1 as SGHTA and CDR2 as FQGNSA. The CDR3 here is CASSKGLAGGADTQYF. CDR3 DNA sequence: TGTGCCAGCAGCAAAGGACTAGCGGGAGGCGCAGATACGCAGTATTTT.

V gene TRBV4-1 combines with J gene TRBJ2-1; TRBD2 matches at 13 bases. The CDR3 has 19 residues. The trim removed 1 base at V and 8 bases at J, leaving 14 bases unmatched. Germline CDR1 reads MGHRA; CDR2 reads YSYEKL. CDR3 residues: CASSQGPPTGTSGKYEQFF. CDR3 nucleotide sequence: TGCGCCAGCAGCCAAGGCCCTCCCACCGGGACTAGCGGGAAGTATGAGCAGTTCTTC.

In nucleotides, the CDR3 is TGTGCCACCGAGGCCTTTAGCGGGAGCCGGAATGAGCAGTTCTTC. This encodes CATEAFSGSRNEQFF. The rearrangement uses TRBV24-1 and TRBJ2-1, with 9 bases matching TRBD2. Unmatched junction bases numbered 12, after V lost 9 bases and J lost 7 bases. From germline, CDR1 is KGHDR and CDR2 SFDVKD. The CDR3 runs to 15 residues.

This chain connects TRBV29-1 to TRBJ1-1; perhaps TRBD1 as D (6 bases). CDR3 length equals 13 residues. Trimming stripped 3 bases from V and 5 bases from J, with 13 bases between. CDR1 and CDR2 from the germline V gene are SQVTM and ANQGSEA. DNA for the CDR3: TGCAGCGTTGAGCTGGGGGCGGGTACTGAAGCTTTCTTT. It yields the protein CSVELGAGTEAFF.

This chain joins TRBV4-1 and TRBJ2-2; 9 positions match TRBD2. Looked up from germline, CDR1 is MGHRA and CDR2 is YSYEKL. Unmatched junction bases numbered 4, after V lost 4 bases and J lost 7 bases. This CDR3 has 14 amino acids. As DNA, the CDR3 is TGCGCCAGCAGCCTAGCGGGAGAGGTCGGGGAGCTGTTTTTT. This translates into CASSLAGEVGELFF.

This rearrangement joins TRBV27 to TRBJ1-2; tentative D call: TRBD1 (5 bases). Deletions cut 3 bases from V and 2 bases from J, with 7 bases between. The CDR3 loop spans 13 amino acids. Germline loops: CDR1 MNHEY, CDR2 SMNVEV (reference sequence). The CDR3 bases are TGTGCCAGCAGTTTGGGGGGGAACTATGGCTACACCTTC. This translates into CASSLGGNYGYTF.